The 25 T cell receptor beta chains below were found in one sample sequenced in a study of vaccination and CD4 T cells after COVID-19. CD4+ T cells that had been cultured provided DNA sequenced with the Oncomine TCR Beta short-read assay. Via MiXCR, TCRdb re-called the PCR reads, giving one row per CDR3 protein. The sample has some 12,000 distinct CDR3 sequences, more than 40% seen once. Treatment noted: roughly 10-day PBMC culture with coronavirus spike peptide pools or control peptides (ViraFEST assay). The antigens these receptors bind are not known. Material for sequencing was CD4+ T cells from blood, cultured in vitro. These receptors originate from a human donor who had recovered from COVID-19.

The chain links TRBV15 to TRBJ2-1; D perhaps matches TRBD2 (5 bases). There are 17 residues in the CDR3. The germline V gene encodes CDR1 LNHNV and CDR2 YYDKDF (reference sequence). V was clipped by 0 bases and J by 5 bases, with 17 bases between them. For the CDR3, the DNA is TGTGCCACCAGCAGAGATCAGTTGGGGAGCCCAGACAATGAGCAGTTCTTC. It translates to CATSRDQLGSPDNEQFF. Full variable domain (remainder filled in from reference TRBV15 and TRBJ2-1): DAMVIQNPRYQVTQFGKPVTLSCSQTLNHNVMYWYQQKSSQAPKLLFHYYDKDFNNEADTPDNFQSRRPNTSFCFLDIRSPGLGDTAMYLCATSRDQLGSPDNEQFFGPGTRLTVL.

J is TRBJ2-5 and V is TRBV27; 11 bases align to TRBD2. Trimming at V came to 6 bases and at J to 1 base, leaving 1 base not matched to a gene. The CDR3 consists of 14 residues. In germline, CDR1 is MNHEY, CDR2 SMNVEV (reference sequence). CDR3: CASRLAGGQETQYF. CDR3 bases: TGTGCCAGCAGGCTAGCGGGAGGCCAAGAGACCCAGTACTTC.

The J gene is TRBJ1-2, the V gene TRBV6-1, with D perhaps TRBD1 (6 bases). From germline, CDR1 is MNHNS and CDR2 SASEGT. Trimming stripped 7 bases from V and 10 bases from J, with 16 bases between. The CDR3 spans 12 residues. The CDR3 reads CASIRTVGVYTF. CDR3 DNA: TGTGCCAGCATAAGGACAGTGGGGGTCTACACCTTC.

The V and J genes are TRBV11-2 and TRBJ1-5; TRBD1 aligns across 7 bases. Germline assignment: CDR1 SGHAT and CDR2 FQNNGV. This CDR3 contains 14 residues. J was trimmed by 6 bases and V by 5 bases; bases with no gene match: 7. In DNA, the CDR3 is TGTGCCAGCAGCCTCGGGACAGCTCGTCAGCCCCAGCATTTT. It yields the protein CASSLGTARQPQHF. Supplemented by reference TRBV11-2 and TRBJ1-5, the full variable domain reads EAGVAQSPRYKIIEKRQSVAFWCNPISGHATLYWYQQILGQGPKLLIQFQNNGVVDDSQLPKDRFSAERLKGVDSTLKIQPAKLEDSAVYLCASSLGTARQPQHFGDGTRLSIL.

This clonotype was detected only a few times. In DNA form, the CDR3 reads TGTGCCAGCAGCCCTTCCCCGTTGGGGATCTTAAGCAATCAGCCCCAGCATTTT. Translation: CASSPSPLGILSNQPQHF. This chain uses TRBV6-1 with TRBJ1-5; D remains ambiguous. CDR3 length: 18 amino acids. CDR1 and CDR2 (germline): MNHNS, SASEGT. With 6 bases removed from V and 1 base from J, the gap between germline ends came to 22 bases.

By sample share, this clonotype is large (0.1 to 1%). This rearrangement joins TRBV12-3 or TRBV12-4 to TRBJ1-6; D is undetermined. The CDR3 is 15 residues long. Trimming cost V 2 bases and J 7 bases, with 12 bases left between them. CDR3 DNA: TGTGCCAGCAGTTTACGGGCCCCGGGGAATTCACCCCTCCACTTT. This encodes CASSLRAPGNSPLHF.

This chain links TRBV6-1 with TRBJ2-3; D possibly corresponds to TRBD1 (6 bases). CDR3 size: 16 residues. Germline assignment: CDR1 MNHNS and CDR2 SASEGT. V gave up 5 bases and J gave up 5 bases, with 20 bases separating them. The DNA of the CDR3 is TGTGCCAGCAGTCCCGTCGGGGCAGGGGTGGGAGATACGCAGTATTTT. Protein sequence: CASSPVGAGVGDTQYF.

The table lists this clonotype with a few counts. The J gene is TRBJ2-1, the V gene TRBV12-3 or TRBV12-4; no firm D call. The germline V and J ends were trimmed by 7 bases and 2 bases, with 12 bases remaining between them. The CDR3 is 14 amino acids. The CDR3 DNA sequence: TGTGCCAGCAACTCCCCGGGTACCTACAATGAGCAGTTCTTC. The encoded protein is CASNSPGTYNEQFF.

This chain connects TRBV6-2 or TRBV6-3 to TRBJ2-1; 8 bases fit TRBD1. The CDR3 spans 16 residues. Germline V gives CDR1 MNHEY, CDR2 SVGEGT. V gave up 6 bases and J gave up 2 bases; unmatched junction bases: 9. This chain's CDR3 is CASSRGQGKAYNEQFF. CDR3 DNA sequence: TGTGCCAGCAGCCGTGGACAGGGCAAGGCCTACAATGAGCAGTTCTTC.

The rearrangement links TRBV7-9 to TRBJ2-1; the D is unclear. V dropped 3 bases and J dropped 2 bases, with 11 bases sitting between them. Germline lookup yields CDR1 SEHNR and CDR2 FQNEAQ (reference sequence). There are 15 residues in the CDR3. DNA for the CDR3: TGTGCCAGCAGCTTCCTACGTCCGACCTACAATGAGCAGTTCTTC. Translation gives CASSFLRPTYNEQFF.

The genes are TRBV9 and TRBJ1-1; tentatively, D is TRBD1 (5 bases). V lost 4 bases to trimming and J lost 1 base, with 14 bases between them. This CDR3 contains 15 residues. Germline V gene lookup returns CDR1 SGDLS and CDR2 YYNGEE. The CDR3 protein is CASSRGGTENTEAFF. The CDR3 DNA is TGTGCCAGCAGCCGTGGGGGGACCGAGAACACTGAAGCTTTCTTT. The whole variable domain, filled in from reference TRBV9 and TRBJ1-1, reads DSGVTQTPKHLITATGQRVTLRCSPRSGDLSVYWYQQSLDQGLQFLIQYYNGEERAKGNILERFSAQQFPDLHSELNLSSLELGDSALYFCASSRGGTENTEAFFGQGTRLTVV.

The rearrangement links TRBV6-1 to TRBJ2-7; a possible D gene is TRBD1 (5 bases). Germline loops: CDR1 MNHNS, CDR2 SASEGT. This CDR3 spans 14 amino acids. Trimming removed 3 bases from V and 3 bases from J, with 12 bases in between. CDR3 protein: CASSEIRDSYEQYF. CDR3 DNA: TGTGCCAGCAGTGAGATCCGAGACAGCTACGAGCAGTACTTC.

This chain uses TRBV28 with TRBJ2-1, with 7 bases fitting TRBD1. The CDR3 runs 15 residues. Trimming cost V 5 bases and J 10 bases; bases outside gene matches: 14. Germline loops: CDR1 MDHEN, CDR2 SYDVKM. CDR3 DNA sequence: TGTGCCAGCAGTGTACAGGGGAGTTTGTCCTACGAGCAGTTCTTC. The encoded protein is CASSVQGSLSYEQFF.

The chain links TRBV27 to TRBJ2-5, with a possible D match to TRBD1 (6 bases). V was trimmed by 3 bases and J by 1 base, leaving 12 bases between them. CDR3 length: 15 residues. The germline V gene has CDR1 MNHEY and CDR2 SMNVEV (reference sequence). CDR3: CASSFERGGQETQYF. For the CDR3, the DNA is TGTGCCAGCAGTTTTGAGAGAGGGGGCCAAGAGACCCAGTACTTC.

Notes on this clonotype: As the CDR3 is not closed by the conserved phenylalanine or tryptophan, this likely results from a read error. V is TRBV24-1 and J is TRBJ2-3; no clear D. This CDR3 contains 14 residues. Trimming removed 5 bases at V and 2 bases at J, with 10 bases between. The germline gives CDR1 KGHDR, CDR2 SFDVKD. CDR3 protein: CATSGVGATDTQYS. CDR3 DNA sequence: TGTGCCACCAGTGGCGTCGGAGCCACAGATACGCAGTATTCT.

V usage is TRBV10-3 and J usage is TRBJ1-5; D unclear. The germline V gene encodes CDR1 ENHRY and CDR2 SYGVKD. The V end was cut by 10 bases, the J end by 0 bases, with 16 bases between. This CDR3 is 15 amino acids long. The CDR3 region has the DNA TGTGCCACCGCGACGGACCATTATAGCAATCAGCCCCAGCATTTT. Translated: CATATDHYSNQPQHF.

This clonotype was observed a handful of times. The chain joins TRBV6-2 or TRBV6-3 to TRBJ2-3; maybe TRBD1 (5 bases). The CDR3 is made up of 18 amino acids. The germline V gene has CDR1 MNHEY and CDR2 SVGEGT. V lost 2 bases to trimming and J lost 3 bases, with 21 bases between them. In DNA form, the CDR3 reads TGTGCCAGCAGTTACCCGACCGGAGCAGGGCTCCTAACAGATACGCAGTATTTT. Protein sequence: CASSYPTGAGLLTDTQYF.

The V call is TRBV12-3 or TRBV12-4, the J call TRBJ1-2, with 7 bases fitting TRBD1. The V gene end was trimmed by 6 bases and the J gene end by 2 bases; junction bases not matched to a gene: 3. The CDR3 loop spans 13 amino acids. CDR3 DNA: TGTGCCAGCAGCCGGGACAGCAACTATGGCTACACCTTC. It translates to CASSRDSNYGYTF.

As DNA, the CDR3 is TGTGCCAGCAGCTTCCGAGGGACAGGGGGAGTTACTGAAGCTTTCTTT. Protein sequence: CASSFRGTGGVTEAFF. The rearrangement joins TRBV7-9 to TRBJ1-1; 11 bases are a match to TRBD1. Unmatched junction bases numbered 8, after V lost 3 bases and J lost 5 bases. This CDR3 comprises 16 residues. The germline gives CDR1 SEHNR, CDR2 FQNEAQ (reference sequence).

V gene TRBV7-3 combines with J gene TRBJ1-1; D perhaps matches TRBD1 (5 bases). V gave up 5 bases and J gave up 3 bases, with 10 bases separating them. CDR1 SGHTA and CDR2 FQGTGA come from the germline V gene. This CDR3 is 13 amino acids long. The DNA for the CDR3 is TGTGCCAGCAGCCGGGACGGGTACACTGAAGCTTTCTTT. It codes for CASSRDGYTEAFF.

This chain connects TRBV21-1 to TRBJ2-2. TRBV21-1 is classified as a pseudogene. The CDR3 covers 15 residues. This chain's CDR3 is CASSKERTDTGELFF. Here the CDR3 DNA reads TGTGCCAGCAGCAAAGAGAGGACGGACACCGGGGAGCTGTTTTTT.

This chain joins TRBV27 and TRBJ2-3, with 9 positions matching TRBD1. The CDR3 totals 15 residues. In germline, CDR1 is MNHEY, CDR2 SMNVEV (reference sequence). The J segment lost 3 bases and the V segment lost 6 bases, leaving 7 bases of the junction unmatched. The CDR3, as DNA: TGTGCCAGCAGGGCCAGGACAGGGGTTACAGATACGCAGTATTTT. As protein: CASRARTGVTDTQYF.

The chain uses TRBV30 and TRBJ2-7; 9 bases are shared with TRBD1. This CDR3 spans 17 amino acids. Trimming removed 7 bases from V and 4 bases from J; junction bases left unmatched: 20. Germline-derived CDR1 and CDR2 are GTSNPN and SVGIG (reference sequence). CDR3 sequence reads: CASQRGVLTGGKYEQYF. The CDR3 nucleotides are TGTGCCTCCCAACGGGGGGTATTGACAGGGGGAAAATACGAGCAGTACTTC.

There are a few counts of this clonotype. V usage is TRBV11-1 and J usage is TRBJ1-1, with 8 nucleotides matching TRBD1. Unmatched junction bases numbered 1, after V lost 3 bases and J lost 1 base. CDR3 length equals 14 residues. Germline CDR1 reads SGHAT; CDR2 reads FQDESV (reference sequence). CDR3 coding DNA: TGTGCCAGCAGCTTCGGACAGGGGAACACTGAAGCTTTCTTT. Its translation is CASSFGQGNTEAFF.

CDR3 coding DNA: TGTGCCAGCAGCTTAGCGCTCGGGGGTGGAGTCAATCAGCCCCAGCATTTT. Amino acids: CASSLALGGGVNQPQHF. The J gene is TRBJ1-5, the V gene TRBV7-2, with D possibly matching TRBD1 (5 bases). Trimming took 0 bases from V and 3 from J, leaving 15 bases between them. Looked up from germline, CDR1 is SGHTA and CDR2 is FQGNSA. This CDR3 region has 17 residues.